The 16 T cell receptor beta chains listed next were all sequenced from one sample in a study of blood T cell repertoires in COVID-19 (dated by TCRdb to about 2020). Library creation used the immunoSEQ multiplex PCR assay. This is the immuneACCESS table as TCRdb keeps it, with only in-frame sequences that have V and J called. A part of the clones is gone; compared with another copy, unresolved V genes explain less than half, and the rest is unexplained. In all, the sample holds some 210,000 clones, and roughly 79% of those were seen once. Just under 9% of the sample lies in the top ten. Sample: PBMCs or T cells enriched from blood (not recorded which). These receptors were collected from a woman aged 50 to 60 with acute COVID-19.

This chain connects TRBV24-1 to TRBJ1-5; D possibly corresponds to TRBD1 (6 bases). Trimming left V 9 bases short and J 6 bases short, with 23 bases between. The CDR3 runs to 16 residues. The germline V gene has CDR1 KGHDR and CDR2 SFDVKD. The chain's CDR3 is CATQSPGTPGFQPQHF. The CDR3 coding sequence is TGTGCCACCCAGTCGCCCGGGACACCTGGATTTCAGCCCCAGCATTTT.

This clone occurred a few times. The chain has TRBV3-1 (or the pseudogene TRBV3-2) and TRBJ2-7; D gene uncertain. The CDR3 runs 14 residues. Trimming cost V 1 base and J 9 bases, with 16 bases left between them. CDR1 is LGHDT, CDR2 YNNKEL, per germline (reference sequence). The CDR3 is CASSQGDAVRGQYF. The CDR3 nucleotides read TGTGCCAGCAGCCAAGGAGACGCCGTCCGCGGGCAGTACTTC.

The chain carries TRBV19 and TRBJ1-5; D is perhaps TRBD1 (5 bases). V was clipped by 2 bases and J by 2 bases, with 7 bases between them. CDR3 size: 14 residues. Germline CDR1 is LNHDA and CDR2 is SQIVND (reference sequence). The CDR3: CASSITGGNQPQHF. The CDR3 nucleotides read TGTGCCAGTAGTATAACAGGAGGCAATCAGCCCCAGCATTTT.

The chain couples TRBV28 to TRBJ2-7, with 8 bases fitting TRBD1. CDR3 size: 14 residues. The V gene end was trimmed by 5 bases and the J gene end by 0 bases; junction bases not matched to a gene: 3. Germline CDR1 is MDHEN and CDR2 is SYDVKM. The CDR3 protein is CASSTGGVSYEQYF. CDR3 DNA: TGTGCCAGCAGTACAGGGGGTGTCTCCTACGAGCAGTACTTC.

The V and J genes are TRBV18 and TRBJ1-2; 8 bases are a match to TRBD1. The V and J ends lost 6 bases and 7 bases, in that order; junction bases with no gene match: 10. The germline V gene encodes CDR1 KGHSH and CDR2 LQKENI. The CDR3 runs to 14 residues. The CDR3: CASSEDREVGGYTF. The CDR3 DNA reads as TGTGCCAGCTCCGAGGACAGGGAAGTTGGTGGCTACACCTTC.

This clone was counted between two and nine times. The chain carries TRBV4-1 and TRBJ2-5; 11 nucleotides agree with TRBD2. There are 16 residues in the CDR3. Germline V gives CDR1 MGHRA, CDR2 YSYEKL. Germline trimming cut 4 bases from V and 4 bases from J; bases unmatched to any gene: 8. The CDR3 bases are TGCGCCAGCAGCCCGATAGCGGGGGGGCCTGTAGAGACCCAGTACTTC. It encodes CASSPIAGGPVETQYF.

This clone was seen a single time. The chain recombines TRBV6-5 with TRBJ1-1; D is uncertain. Trimming removed 2 bases at V and 7 bases at J, with 8 bases between. In germline, CDR1 is MNHEY, CDR2 SVGAGI. This CDR3 has 12 residues. Written as DNA, the CDR3 is TGTGCCAGCAGTTACGGTCCGGGTGAAGCTTTCTTT. Translation gives CASSYGPGEAFF.

This rearrangement joins TRBV19 to TRBJ1-6; perhaps TRBD1 as D (5 bases). This CDR3 is 14 amino acids long. Germline values: CDR1 LNHDA, CDR2 SQIVND (reference sequence). V was trimmed by 7 bases and J by 7 bases, leaving 14 bases between them. In DNA form, the CDR3 reads TGTGCCAGTACCGGTGGCAGGGCCAATTCACCCCTCCACTTT. Amino acid sequence: CASTGGRANSPLHF. Based on the CDR3 plus reference TRBV19 and TRBJ1-6, the full variable domain is DGGITQSPKYLFRKEGQNVTLSCEQNLNHDAMYWYRQDPGQGLRLIYYSQIVNDFQKGDIAEGYSVSREKKESFPLTVTSAQKNPTAFYLCASTGGRANSPLHFGNGTRLTVT.

V is TRBV25-1 and J is TRBJ1-4; unclear D gene. The germline CDR1 and CDR2 sequences are MGHDK and SYGVNS. V was pared by 1 base and J by 8 bases, with 14 bases between. This CDR3 comprises 15 residues. CDR3 protein: CASSESNPGREKLFF. The CDR3 DNA is TGTGCCAGCAGTGAATCGAACCCTGGTCGGGAAAAACTGTTTTTT.

The chain uses TRBV4-3 and TRBJ1-1; perhaps TRBD1 as D (6 bases). The CDR3 has 14 residues. Germline CDR1 LGHNA, CDR2 YSLEER. Trimming stripped 6 bases from V and 5 bases from J, with 16 bases between. The CDR3 spells CASRTVGGRTEAFF. The CDR3 nucleotides are TGCGCCAGCAGGACGGTGGGGGGGCGGACTGAAGCTTTCTTT.

The chain joins TRBV4-3 to TRBJ2-7, with TRBD1 identical over 9 bases. CDR3 length equals 15 residues. With 3 bases clipped from V and 2 bases from J, the junction kept 5 bases outside the gene matches. Per germline, CDR1 LGHNA and CDR2 YSLEER. The CDR3 region has the DNA TGCGCCAGCAGCCACGGGACAGGGTCTGCCTACGAGCAGTACTTC. This gives the protein CASSHGTGSAYEQYF.

This sequence joins TRBV9 and TRBJ2-3; TRBD2 is a possible D gene (6 bases). V lost 6 bases and J lost 0, with 11 bases in between. The CDR3 is 14 residues long. Per germline, CDR1 SGDLS and CDR2 YYNGEE. The CDR3 DNA reads as TGTGCCAGCAATTCGGGGACTAGCACAGATACGCAGTATTTT. It codes for CASNSGTSTDTQYF.

The CDR3 region has the DNA TGTGCCACCCCGGAGGCGGGCTCCTATAATTCACCCCTCCACTTT. As protein: CATPEAGSYNSPLHF. The V call is TRBV7-9, the J call TRBJ1-6; D ambiguous. V was cut by 10 bases and J by 0 bases, with 13 bases left in between. This CDR3 contains 15 residues. Per the germline V gene, CDR1 is SEHNR and CDR2 is FQNEAQ (reference sequence).

This chain connects TRBV10-2 to TRBJ1-6; 8 bases are shared with TRBD1. Germline CDR1 is WSHSY and CDR2 is SAAADI. V lost 7 bases, J lost 14 bases, and 13 bases stayed unmatched. This CDR3 region has 14 residues. The CDR3 reads CASTARDRRIALHF. CDR3 nucleotides: TGCGCCAGCACCGCAAGGGACAGGCGCATCGCCCTCCACTTT.

The gene calls are TRBV7-2 and TRBJ1-4; D gene uncertain. CDR1 is SGHTA and CDR2 is FQGNSA in the germline V gene. V lost 7 bases, J lost 6 bases, and 12 bases lay in between. The CDR3 loop spans 13 amino acids. The CDR3 is CASTVMRDEKLFF. The CDR3 nucleotides read TGTGCCAGCACCGTGATGCGTGATGAAAAACTGTTTTTT.

Ten or more counts support this clone. The genes are TRBV11-2 and TRBJ2-2, with 8 bases identical to TRBD2. CDR3 size: 16 residues. Trimming cost V 4 bases and J 6 bases; bases outside gene matches: 10. The germline V gene encodes CDR1 SGHAT and CDR2 FQNNGV. In nucleotides, the CDR3 is TGTGCCAGCAGCTACCCCCGGGGGGGTTCGGCCGGGGAGCTGTTTTTT. Residues: CASSYPRGGSAGELFF.